These 17 T cell receptor beta chains share one sample of origin, sequenced in a study of T cell repertoires in cytomegalovirus infection. These receptors' targets are unknown. TCRdb re-derived calls from the reads in MiXCR, one entry per CDR3 protein. This table holds about a million distinct CDR3 sequences, around a third found once. The material was cultured CD8+ T cells from PBMCs, obtained from culture after CMV antigen stimulation. The receptor set was obtained from a human donor in good health (CMV status not recorded). Some clones in this sample may be carry-over from other donors' samples.

The sample holds one count of this clonotype. This chain uses TRBV25-1 with TRBJ2-5; 10 bases match TRBD1. J lost 4 bases, V lost 7 bases, and 9 bases had no gene match. The CDR3 totals 15 residues. Germline CDR1 MGHDK, CDR2 SYGVNS. In DNA, the CDR3 is TGTGCCAGCACCGAAGGGACAGGGGTTTTAGAGACCCAGTACTTC. It encodes CASTEGTGVLETQYF.

V and J are TRBV10-2 and TRBJ2-1; 7 nucleotides match TRBD2. The CDR3 runs 12 residues. J gave up 8 bases and V 8 bases, and 6 bases lay outside the gene matches. CDR1 WSHSY and CDR2 SAAADI come from the germline V gene. The CDR3 protein is CASRGEGDEQFF. In DNA, the CDR3 is TGCGCCAGCCGGGGGGAGGGCGATGAGCAGTTCTTC.

The chain has TRBV4-1 and TRBJ2-7; weak D call: TRBD1 (5 bases). Trimming left V 0 bases short and J 7 bases short, with 10 bases between. Germline CDR1 is MGHRA and CDR2 is YSYEKL. CDR3 size: 13 residues. Here the CDR3 reads CASSQEGDGEQYF. In DNA, the CDR3 is TGCGCCAGCAGCCAAGAAGGGGATGGTGAGCAGTACTTC.

This clonotype occurred many times. The chain joins TRBV10-1 to TRBJ2-5, with a possible D match to TRBD2 (5 bases). CDR3 length equals 20 residues. V lost 0 bases, J lost 7 bases, and 30 bases lay in between. Germline V lookup: CDR1 WNHNN, CDR2 SYGVQD (reference sequence). The CDR3 DNA is TGCGCCAGCAGTGAGTCGAAGACGAGTGCTGCGGGTGTTCTTCTTGGGACCCAGTACTTC. This gives the protein CASSESKTSAAGVLLGTQYF.

The chain employs TRBV20-1 and TRBJ1-2; tentative D call: TRBD1 (6 bases). Deletions cut 0 bases from V and 6 bases from J, with 17 bases between. This CDR3 region has 15 residues. Germline-derived CDR1 and CDR2 are DFQATT and SNEGSKA (reference sequence). The CDR3 is CSARESGVTSNGYTF. CDR3 in DNA: TGCAGTGCTAGAGAGTCAGGGGTCACTTCCAATGGCTACACCTTC.

This clonotype was found a few times. This sequence joins TRBV24-1 and TRBJ2-1, with 10 bases matching TRBD1. This CDR3 is built from 16 residues. J was trimmed by 5 bases and V by 3 bases; bases with no gene match: 6. CDR1 and CDR2 from the germline V gene are KGHDR and SFDVKD. This CDR3 reads CATSDAPGQGNNEQFF. CDR3 nucleotides: TGTGCCACCAGTGATGCTCCGGGACAGGGGAACAATGAGCAGTTCTTC.

The chain combines TRBV2 with TRBJ1-3; D call uncertain. From germline, CDR1 is SNHLY and CDR2 FYNNEI. The CDR3 runs to 13 residues. V shed 5 bases and J shed 2 bases, with 7 bases lying between them. The CDR3 reads CASSSVAGNTIYF. The CDR3 DNA reads as TGTGCCAGCAGTTCTGTTGCTGGAAACACCATATATTTT.

This sequence joins TRBV7-9 and TRBJ2-1, with 8 bases that match TRBD1. The CDR3 contains 17 residues. Looked up from germline, CDR1 is SEHNR and CDR2 is FQNEAQ (reference sequence). V shed 6 bases and J 2 bases; nucleotides not matched to a gene: 12. CDR3 residues: CASSQGARYVAYNEQFF. The CDR3 DNA follows: TGTGCCAGCAGTCAGGGGGCGCGTTATGTCGCCTACAATGAGCAGTTCTTC.

The sample holds one count of this clonotype. The CDR3 DNA follows: TGTGCCAGCTCACCCCCTACCGACTTGGATACGCAGTATTTT. Residues: CASSPPTDLDTQYF. The V gene is TRBV18, the J gene TRBJ2-3; D gene unclear. CDR1 KGHSH and CDR2 LQKENI come from the germline V gene. V was pared by 3 bases and J by 6 bases, with 13 bases between. The CDR3 is made up of 14 amino acids.

V gene TRBV5-6 combines with J gene TRBJ1-4, with 8 bases lining up with TRBD1. V lost 4 bases to trimming and J lost 13 bases; unmatched junction nucleotides: 18. The CDR3 runs to 16 residues. Germline V gives CDR1 SGHDT, CDR2 YYEEEE. CDR3 nucleotides: TGTGCCAGCAGCCGCGGCGCCGGGACAGGTTTGAAAGGACTGTTTTTT. Translated, it gives CASSRGAGTGLKGLFF.

A single count supports this clonotype. The chain combines TRBV5-1 with TRBJ2-7, with D maybe TRBD2 (6 bases). CDR3 length: 14 residues. With 0 bases removed from V and 3 bases from J, the gap between germline ends came to 10 bases. CDR1 SGHRS and CDR2 YFSETQ come from the germline V gene. The CDR3 DNA reads as TGCGCCAGCAGCTTGGGGGACTGGAACTACGAGCAGTACTTC. Translation: CASSLGDWNYEQYF.

Worth noting for this clonotype: The limits of the CDR3 on the DNA are not certain, so only TCRdb's listed CDR3 is given. This rearrangement joins TRBV6-1 to TRBJ1-6; TRBD1, as called in the table, went unchecked against the DNA. Germline CDR1 is MNHNS and CDR2 is SASEGT. The CDR3 comprises 15 residues, both ends counted. The CDR3 sequence is CASILEFDSPSPLHF.

This clonotype was seen a handful of times. The genes are TRBV19 and TRBJ1-2; D is ambiguous. The CDR3 spans 14 residues. The germline CDR1 and CDR2 sequences are LNHDA and SQIVND (reference sequence). V was pared by 7 bases and J by 4 bases, with 16 bases between. CDR3 sequence (DNA): TGTGCCAGTACTCAAGGCAGAACTTTCTATGGCTACACCTTC. Translated: CASTQGRTFYGYTF. The entire variable domain, with the rest obtained from reference TRBV19 and TRBJ1-2, is as follows: DGGITQSPKYLFRKEGQNVTLSCEQNLNHDAMYWYRQDPGQGLRLIYYSQIVNDFQKGDIAEGYSVSREKKESFPLTVTSAQKNPTAFYLCASTQGRTFYGYTFGSGTRLTVV.

V gene TRBV6-5 combines with J gene TRBJ2-5; the match to TRBD2 covers 7 bases. V shed 4 bases and J 5 bases; nucleotides not matched to a gene: 7. The germline CDR1 and CDR2 sequences are MNHEY and SVGAGI. The CDR3 consists of 14 residues. This chain's CDR3 is CASSFWGGVETQYF. The CDR3 bases are TGTGCCAGCAGTTTCTGGGGAGGGGTGGAGACCCAGTACTTC.

In its sample, this clonotype was seen a few times. V is TRBV7-3 and J is TRBJ2-7; 7 nucleotides agree with TRBD1. Trimming cost V 5 bases and J 6 bases; bases outside gene matches: 10. Germline V gene data show CDR1 as SGHTA and CDR2 as FQGTGA. The CDR3 is 14 residues long. CDR3 sequence: CASSHQDRAAEQYF. The CDR3 DNA reads as TGTGCCAGCAGCCATCAAGACAGGGCTGCCGAGCAGTACTTC.

Details on this clonotype: This may be a read error: a much more frequent sequence differs by one nucleotide. This chain links TRBV7-4 with TRBJ2-1; D gene uncertain. CDR3 size: 15 residues. Germline loops: CDR1 SGHVT, CDR2 SQSDAQ. DNA of the CDR3: TGTGCCAACAGCTTAGACTGGAGCTCCTACAATGAGCAGTTCTTC. This codes for CANSLDWSSYNEQFF.

A few counts support this clonotype. V usage is TRBV7-6 and J usage is TRBJ2-2; a weak D match, TRBD2 (7 bases). V gave up 1 base and J gave up 1 base, with 13 bases separating them. CDR1 is SGHVS and CDR2 is FNYEAQ in the germline V gene. The CDR3 runs 17 residues. The CDR3 coding sequence is TGTGCCAGCAGCTTAGGGGGGGGGGCAAGGAACACCGGGGAGCTGTTTTTT. It translates to CASSLGGGARNTGELFF.